This is a list of T cell receptor beta chains from one sample in a study of shared clonotypes between healthy human individuals. Method: immunoSEQ multiplex PCR; TCRdb's copy keeps in-frame clones and lacks some. The sample yields some 650,000 clones, almost 97% seen once. Sequencing was performed on naive CD4+ T cells sorted from blood. The source is a woman under 40 in good health. Both conserved end residues are part of each CDR3. The D gene is left open where the match is weak. Size tells how often a clone was seen (once, few, many) or the class of an expanded clone, and some rows leave it out.

14 TRBJ1-5 TRBD1 . TRBV10-2 CASSWTGGLEPQHF TGCGCCAGCAGTTGGACAGGGGGCTTGGAGCCCCAGCATTTT
12 TRBJ1-1 . . TRBV27 CASSYGSGEAFF TGTGCCAGCAGTTACGGGTCCGGTGAAGCTTTCTTT
13 TRBJ1-5 . . TRBV6-6 CASSYSRDQPQHF TGTGCCAGCAGTTACTCCCGGGATCAGCCCCAGCATTTT
15 TRBJ1-1 TRBD1 . TRBV7-2 CASTIGQGMNTEAFF TGTGCCAGCACCATCGGACAGGGAATGAACACTGAAGCTTTCTTT
14 TRBJ2-7 TRBD2 . TRBV28 CASSATSGRDEQYF TGTGCCAGCAGCGCCACTAGCGGGAGGGACGAGCAGTACTTC
17 TRBJ2-2 . . TRBV15 CATTPSGKLGATGELFF TGTGCCACCACCCCCTCAGGGAAGCTCGGAGCCACCGGGGAGCTGTTTTTT
13 TRBJ1-1 . . TRBV7-9 CASSPGHNTEAFF TGTGCCAGCAGCCCGGGACACAACACTGAAGCTTTCTTT
15 TRBJ2-7 TRBD2 . TRBV11-3 CASSAGLAGVREQYF TGTGCCAGCAGCGCGGGACTAGCGGGAGTCCGCGAGCAGTACTTC
16 TRBJ1-3 TRBD1 . TRBV28 CASSFWDRNSGNTIYF TGTGCCAGCAGTTTCTGGGACAGAAACTCTGGAAACACCATATATTTT
13 TRBJ2-7 . . TRBV2 CASSMDGFYEQYF TGTGCCAGCAGTATGGACGGGTTTTACGAGCAGTACTTC
14 TRBJ2-5 . . TRBV19 CASSHGRPRETQYF TGTGCCAGTAGTCATGGGCGACCGCGCGAGACCCAGTACTTC
16 TRBJ2-3 . . TRBV11-1 CASSLGLSQRTDTQYF TGTGCCAGCAGCTTAGGTCTCAGCCAACGCACAGATACGCAGTATTTT
16 TRBJ2-3 TRBD2 . TRBV19 CASSISGRALGDTQYF TGTGCCAGTAGTATTAGCGGGAGGGCCTTGGGGGATACGCAGTATTTT
12 TRBJ2-7 . . TRBV30 CAWGRQTGEQYF TGTGCCTGGGGGAGGCAAACGGGGGAGCAGTACTTC
13 TRBJ1-1 TRBD1 few TRBV29-1 CSVIQGGISEAFF TGCAGCGTAATTCAGGGGGGGATCTCCGAAGCTTTCTTT
12 TRBJ2-7 . . TRBV7-9 CASSKGGYEQYF TGTGCCAGCAGCAAGGGGGGTTACGAGCAGTACTTC
14 TRBJ2-1 . . TRBV27 CASSGVYSYNEQFF TGTGCCAGCAGCGGGGTTTACTCCTACAATGAGCAGTTCTTC
13 TRBJ1-1 . . TRBV7-2 CASPREENTEAFF TGTGCCAGCCCGAGGGAGGAAAACACTGAAGCTTTCTTT
13 TRBJ2-2 . . TRBV10-1 CASSDTEAGELFF TGCGCCAGCAGTGACACTGAGGCCGGGGAGCTGTTTTTT
15 TRBJ2-5 . . TRBV4-1 CASSQPVGGQETQYF TGCGCCAGCAGCCAGCCTGTTGGCGGCCAAGAGACCCAGTACTTC
17 TRBJ1-2 . . TRBV5-1 CASSLLQGTPANYGYTF TGCGCCAGCAGCTTGCTTCAGGGTACACCGGCTAACTATGGCTACACCTTC
16 TRBJ2-7 . . TRBV21-1 CASSKRSGRENYEQYF TGTGCCAGCAGCAAAAGGAGCGGGAGAGAGAATTACGAGCAGTACTTC
14 TRBJ1-1 . . TRBV11-2 CASSLYTQYTEAFF TGTGCCAGCAGCTTATATACTCAATACACTGAAGCTTTCTTT
21 TRBJ2-3 TRBD2 . TRBV4-1 CASSQGGGLAGPKGSTDTQYF TGCGCCAGCAGCCAAGGGGGGGGACTAGCGGGACCCAAGGGCAGCACAGATACGCAGTATTTT
13 TRBJ2-7 TRBD1 . TRBV5-5 CASSLTGVYEQYF TGTGCCAGCAGCTTGACAGGGGTATACGAGCAGTACTTC
18 TRBJ2-2 . . TRBV28 CASSFHWGSIANTGELFF TGTGCCAGCAGTTTTCATTGGGGCAGTATTGCGAACACCGGGGAGCTGTTTTTT
16 TRBJ1-4 . . TRBV5-1 CASSSTSRGSNEKLFF TGCGCCAGCAGCTCCACCTCCAGGGGTTCGAATGAAAAACTGTTTTTT
14 TRBJ1-6 . once TRBV4-1 CASSQVLGVSPLHF TGCGCCAGCAGCCAAGTTTTGGGGGTCTCACCCCTCCACTTT
15 TRBJ2-5 TRBD2 . TRBV7-2 CASSLSSGSGETQYF TGTGCCAGCAGCTTATCTAGCGGGAGCGGAGAGACCCAGTACTTC
15 TRBJ1-4 . . TRBV6-5 CASSYSSRSNEKLFF TGTGCCAGCAGTTACTCCTCCAGGTCTAATGAAAAACTGTTTTTT
16 TRBJ2-3 . . TRBV9 CASSGPRGERTDTQYF TGTGCCAGCAGCGGGCCCAGGGGAGAAAGAACAGATACGCAGTATTTT
16 TRBJ2-1 . . TRBV19 CASSLRRGIAYNEQFF TGTGCCAGTAGTCTCCGCCGCGGGATAGCCTACAATGAGCAGTTCTTC
14 TRBJ1-2 . . TRBV12-5 CASGLTGTHYGYTF TGTGCTAGTGGTTTGACCGGGACTCACTATGGCTACACCTTC
16 TRBJ2-2 . . TRBV27 CASSTKGGGVTGELFF TGTGCCAGCAGTACCAAAGGGGGAGGGGTAACCGGGGAGCTGTTTTTT
12 TRBJ2-5 . . TRBV10-1 CASTQGQETQYF TGCGCCAGCACCCAGGGGCAAGAGACCCAGTACTTC
13 TRBJ1-1 . . TRBV19 CASSIVPETEAFF TGTGCCAGTAGTATAGTGCCGGAAACTGAAGCTTTCTTT
14 TRBJ1-1 TRBD1 . TRBV6-6 CASSRQGADTEAFF TGTGCCAGCAGCCGACAGGGGGCTGACACTGAAGCTTTCTTT
15 TRBJ2-1 TRBD2 . TRBV10-3 CAISEGLAPYNEQFF TGTGCCATCAGTGAGGGACTAGCGCCCTACAATGAGCAGTTCTTC
15 TRBJ2-5 TRBD1 . TRBV6-1 CASSGRTGGQETQYF TGTGCCAGCAGTGGGCGGACAGGGGGCCAAGAGACCCAGTACTTC
17 TRBJ2-7 TRBD2 . TRBV7-8 CASSLGSGLAGENEQYF TGTGCCAGCAGCTTAGGTTCTGGGCTAGCGGGAGAGAACGAGCAGTACTTC
19 TRBJ2-1 TRBD2 . TRBV7-9 CASSSPRTSGRASYNEQFF TGTGCCAGCAGCAGCCCGCGGACTAGCGGGAGGGCGTCCTACAATGAGCAGTTCTTC
13 TRBJ1-1 . . TRBV28 CASSWGADTEAFF TGTGCCAGCAGTTGGGGGGCGGACACTGAAGCTTTCTTT
13 TRBJ1-2 . . TRBV28 CASRITGYHGYTF TGTGCCAGCAGGATTACAGGGTACCATGGCTACACCTTC
14 TRBJ2-3 . . TRBV2 CASSESPSTDTQYF TGTGCCAGCAGTGAATCTCCTAGCACAGATACGCAGTATTTT
13 TRBJ1-2 . . TRBV14 CASSQQDSRGYTF TGTGCCAGCAGCCAACAGGACTCGAGGGGCTACACCTTC
15 TRBJ2-7 TRBD2 . TRBV29-1 CSVGRRLASPYEQYF TGCAGCGTTGGAAGGAGACTAGCATCCCCCTACGAGCAGTACTTC
14 TRBJ2-7 TRBD1 . TRBV5-5 CASRRPGQDYEQYF TGTGCCAGCAGACGACCGGGACAGGACTACGAGCAGTACTTC
15 TRBJ2-1 . . TRBV21-1 CASSALFRREKEQFF TGTGCCAGCAGCGCCCTCTTCAGGAGGGAAAAAGAGCAGTTCTTC
13 TRBJ2-5 . . TRBV10-2 CASRDSAQETQYF TGCGCCAGCAGGGACAGTGCTCAAGAGACCCAGTACTTC
16 TRBJ1-3 . once TRBV5-1 CASSLGGGWSGNTIYF TGCGCCAGCAGCTTGGGCGGGGGCTGGTCTGGAAACACCATATATTTT
15 TRBJ2-7 . . TRBV28 CASSSGSRSSYEQYF TGTGCCAGCAGCTCCGGGTCGCGGAGCTCCTACGAGCAGTACTTC
13 TRBJ2-7 TRBD2 . TRBV10-3 CATRTSGSYEQYF TGTGCCACTCGGACTAGCGGGAGCTACGAGCAGTACTTC